This T cell receptor beta chain emerged from a study of blood T cells in healthy people across ages. Primers used in a second PCR of about 7 to 12 cycles were a sample-barcoded 5' primer and a J-beta primer mix. TCRdb used MiXCR to reprocess the 5' RACE reads, holding one entry per CDR3 protein. Seen here are roughly 1,300,000 distinct CDR3 sequences, roughly 60% observed once, and the top ten hold more than 6%. Germline V gene sequence: CDR1 SQVTM, CDR2 ANQGSEA. The CDR3 has 13 amino acids. Deletions cut 4 bases from V and 2 bases from J, with 12 bases between. This clonotype was counted only a few times.

Sequences were obtained from blood. This clonotype originated in a man in his late teens or twenties in good health. The chain recombines TRBV29-1 with TRBJ2-7; D is unclear. In DNA form, the CDR3 reads TGCAGCGTTGGACCAGGAAGCCCCTACGAGCAGTACTTC. Its translation: CSVGPGSPYEQYF.